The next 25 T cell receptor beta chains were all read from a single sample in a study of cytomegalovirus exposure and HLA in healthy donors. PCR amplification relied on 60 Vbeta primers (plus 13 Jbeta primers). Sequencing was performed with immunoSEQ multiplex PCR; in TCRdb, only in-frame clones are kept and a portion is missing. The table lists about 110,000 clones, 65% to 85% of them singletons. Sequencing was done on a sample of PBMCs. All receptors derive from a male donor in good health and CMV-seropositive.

CDR3 nucleotides: TGTGCCAGCTCAACGTCGGGGGGATATGGCAATCAGCCCCAGCATTTT. Translation gives CASSTSGGYGNQPQHF. V usage is TRBV18 and J usage is TRBJ1-5; tentatively, D is TRBD1 (5 bases). CDR3 length equals 16 residues. Germline V gene data show CDR1 as KGHSH and CDR2 as LQKENI. Trimming left V 5 bases short and J 2 bases short, with 16 bases between.

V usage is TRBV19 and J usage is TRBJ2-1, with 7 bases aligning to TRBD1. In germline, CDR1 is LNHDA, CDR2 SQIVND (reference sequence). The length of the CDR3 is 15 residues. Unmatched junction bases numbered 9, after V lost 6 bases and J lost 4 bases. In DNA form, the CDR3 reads TGTGCCAGTAGACTAGGGGACAGCCAGTACAATGAGCAGTTCTTC. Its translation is CASRLGDSQYNEQFF.

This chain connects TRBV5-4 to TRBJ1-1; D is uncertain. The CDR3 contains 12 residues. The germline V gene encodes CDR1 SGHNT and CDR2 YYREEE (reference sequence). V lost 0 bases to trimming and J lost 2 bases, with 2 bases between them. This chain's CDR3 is CASSLANTEAFF. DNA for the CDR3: TGTGCCAGCAGCTTGGCAAACACTGAAGCTTTCTTT.

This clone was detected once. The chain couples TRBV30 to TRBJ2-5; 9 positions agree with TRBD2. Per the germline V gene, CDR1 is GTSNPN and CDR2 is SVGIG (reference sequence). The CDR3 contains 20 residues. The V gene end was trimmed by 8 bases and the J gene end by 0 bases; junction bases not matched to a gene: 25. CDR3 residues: CAGACRFSGGKPKHQETQYF. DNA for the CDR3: TGTGCCGGAGCGTGTCGTTTTAGCGGGGGTAAGCCGAAACACCAAGAGACCCAGTACTTC.

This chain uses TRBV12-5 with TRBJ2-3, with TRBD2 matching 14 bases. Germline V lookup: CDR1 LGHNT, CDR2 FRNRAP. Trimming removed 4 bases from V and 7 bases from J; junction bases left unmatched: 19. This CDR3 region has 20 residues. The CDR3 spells CASGSNDPGLAGAETNTQYF. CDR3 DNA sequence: TGTGCTAGTGGTTCCAACGACCCGGGACTAGCGGGGGCTGAGACGAATACGCAGTATTTT. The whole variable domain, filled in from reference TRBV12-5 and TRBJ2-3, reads DARVTQTPRHKVTEMGQEVTMRCQPILGHNTVFWYRQTMMQGLELLAYFRNRAPLDDSGMPKDRFSAEMPDATLATLKIQPSEPRDSAVYFCASGSNDPGLAGAETNTQYFGPGTRLTVL.

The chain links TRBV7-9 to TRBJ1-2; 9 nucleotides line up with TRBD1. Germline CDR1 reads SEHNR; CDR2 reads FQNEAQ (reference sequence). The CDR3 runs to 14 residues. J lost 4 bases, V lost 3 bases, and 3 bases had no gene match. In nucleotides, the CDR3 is TGTGCCAGCAGCTTGGGGACAGGGCGCTATGGCTACACCTTC. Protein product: CASSLGTGRYGYTF.

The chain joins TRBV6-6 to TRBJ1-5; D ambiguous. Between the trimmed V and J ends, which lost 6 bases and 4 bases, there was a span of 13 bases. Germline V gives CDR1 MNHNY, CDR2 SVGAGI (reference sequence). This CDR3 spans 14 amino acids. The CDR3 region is CASRPERTNQPQHF. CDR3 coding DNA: TGTGCCAGCAGGCCCGAACGGACTAATCAGCCCCAGCATTTT.

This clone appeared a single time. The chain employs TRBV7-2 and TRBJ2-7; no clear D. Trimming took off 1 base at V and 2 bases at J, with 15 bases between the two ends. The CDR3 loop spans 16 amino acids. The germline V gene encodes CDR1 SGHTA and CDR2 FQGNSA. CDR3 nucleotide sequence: TGTGCCAGCAGCTTAGTGGTGGCTGACATGACCTACGAGCAGTACTTC. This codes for CASSLVVADMTYEQYF.

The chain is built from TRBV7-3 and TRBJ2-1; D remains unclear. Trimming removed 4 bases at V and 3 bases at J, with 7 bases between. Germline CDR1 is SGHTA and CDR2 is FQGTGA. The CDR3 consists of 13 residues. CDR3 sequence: CASSYTDYNEQFF. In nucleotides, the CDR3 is TGTGCCAGCAGCTACACAGACTACAATGAGCAGTTCTTC.

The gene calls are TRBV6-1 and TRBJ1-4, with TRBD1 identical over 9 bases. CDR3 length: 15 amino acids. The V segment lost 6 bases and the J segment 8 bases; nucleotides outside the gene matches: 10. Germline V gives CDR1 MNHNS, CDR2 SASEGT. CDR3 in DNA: TGTGCCAGCAGGGCCCCGACAGGGGGAGGGGAAAAACTGTTTTTT. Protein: CASRAPTGGGEKLFF.

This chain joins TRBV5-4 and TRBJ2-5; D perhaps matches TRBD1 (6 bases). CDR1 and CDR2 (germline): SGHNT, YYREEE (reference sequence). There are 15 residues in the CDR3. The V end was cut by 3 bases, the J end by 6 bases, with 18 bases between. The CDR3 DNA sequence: TGTGCCAGCAGCTCCCGCGGACAGTCGGTGCAGACCCAGTACTTC. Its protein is CASSSRGQSVQTQYF. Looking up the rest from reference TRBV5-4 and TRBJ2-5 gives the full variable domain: ETGVTQSPTHLIKTRGQQVTLRCSSQSGHNTVSWYQQALGQGPQFIFQYYREEENGRGNFPPRFSGLQFPNYSSELNVNALELDDSALYLCASSSRGQSVQTQYFGPGTRLLVL.

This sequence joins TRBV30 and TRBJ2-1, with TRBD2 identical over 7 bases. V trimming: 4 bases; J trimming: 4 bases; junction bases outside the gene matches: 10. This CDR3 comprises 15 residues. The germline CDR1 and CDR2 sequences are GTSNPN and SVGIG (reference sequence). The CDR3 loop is CAWNTGLVSYNEQFF. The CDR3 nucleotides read TGTGCCTGGAACACCGGACTAGTTTCGTACAATGAGCAGTTCTTC.

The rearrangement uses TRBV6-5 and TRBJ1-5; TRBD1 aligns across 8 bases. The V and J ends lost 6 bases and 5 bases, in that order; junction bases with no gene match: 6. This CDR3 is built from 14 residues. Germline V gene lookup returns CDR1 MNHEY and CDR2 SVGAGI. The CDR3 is CASSATGAHQPQHF. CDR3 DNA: TGTGCCAGCAGCGCGACAGGGGCGCATCAGCCCCAGCATTTT.

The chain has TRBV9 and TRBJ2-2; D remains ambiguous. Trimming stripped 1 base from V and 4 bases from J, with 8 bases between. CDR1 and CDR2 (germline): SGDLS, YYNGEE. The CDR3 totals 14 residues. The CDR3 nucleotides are TGTGCCAGCAGCGTACTAGACGGCACCGGGGAGCTGTTTTTT. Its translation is CASSVLDGTGELFF.

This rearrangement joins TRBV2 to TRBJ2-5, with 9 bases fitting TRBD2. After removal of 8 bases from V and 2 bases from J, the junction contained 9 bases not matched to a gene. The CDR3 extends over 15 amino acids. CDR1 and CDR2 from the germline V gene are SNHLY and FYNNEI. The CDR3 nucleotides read TGTGCCAGCGGGAGTAGCGGGGGACTTCAAGAGACCCAGTACTTC. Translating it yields CASGSSGGLQETQYF. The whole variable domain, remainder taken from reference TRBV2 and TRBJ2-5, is EPEVTQTPSHQVTQMGQEVILRCVPISNHLYFYWYRQILGQKVEFLVSFYNNEISEKSEIFDDQFSVERPDGSNFTLKIRSTKLEDSAMYFCASGSSGGLQETQYFGPGTRLLVL.

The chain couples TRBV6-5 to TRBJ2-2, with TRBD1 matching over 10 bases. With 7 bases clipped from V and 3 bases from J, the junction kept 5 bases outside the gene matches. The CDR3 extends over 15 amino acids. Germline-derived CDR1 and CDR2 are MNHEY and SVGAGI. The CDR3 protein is CASTLTGGYTGELFF. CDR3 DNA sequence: TGTGCCAGCACCCTGACAGGGGGCTACACCGGGGAGCTGTTTTTT.

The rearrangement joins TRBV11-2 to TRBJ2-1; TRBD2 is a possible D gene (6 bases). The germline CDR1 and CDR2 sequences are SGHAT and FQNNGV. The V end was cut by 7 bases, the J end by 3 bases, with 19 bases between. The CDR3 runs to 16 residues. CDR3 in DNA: TGTGCCAGCACCCCGAGCATTAGGGACTTCTACAATGAGCAGTTCTTC. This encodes CASTPSIRDFYNEQFF.

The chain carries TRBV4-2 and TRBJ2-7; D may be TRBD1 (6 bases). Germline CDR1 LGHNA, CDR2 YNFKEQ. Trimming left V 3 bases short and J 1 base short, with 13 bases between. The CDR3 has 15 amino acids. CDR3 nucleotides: TGTGCCAGCAGCCAGGACAGTCAAGCTTCCTACGAGCAGTACTTC. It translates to CASSQDSQASYEQYF.

The CDR3 loop reads CASSPPGLAGGAYEQYF. DNA of the CDR3: TGCGCCAGCAGCCCGCCGGGACTAGCGGGAGGCGCCTACGAGCAGTACTTC. The V call is TRBV5-1, the J call TRBJ2-7; TRBD2 matches 15 bases. There are 17 residues in the CDR3. Per germline, CDR1 SGHRS and CDR2 YFSETQ. Trimming cost V 4 bases and J 2 bases; bases outside gene matches: 7.

The CDR3 loop reads CASSANVAGGADEQYF. DNA of the CDR3: TGTGCCAGTAGTGCCAACGTAGCGGGCGGGGCGGACGAGCAGTACTTC. The V gene is TRBV19, the J gene TRBJ2-7; 7 nucleotides agree with TRBD2. V lost 5 bases and J lost 5; bases outside the gene matches: 15. CDR3 size: 16 residues. Per the germline V gene, CDR1 is LNHDA and CDR2 is SQIVND (reference sequence).

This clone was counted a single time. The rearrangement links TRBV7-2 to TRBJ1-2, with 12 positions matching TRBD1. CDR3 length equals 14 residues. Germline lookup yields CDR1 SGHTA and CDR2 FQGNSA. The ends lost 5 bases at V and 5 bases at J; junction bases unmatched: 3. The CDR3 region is CASSPGQGAYGYTF. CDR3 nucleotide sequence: TGTGCCAGCAGCCCGGGACAGGGGGCTTATGGCTACACCTTC.

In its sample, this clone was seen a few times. CDR3 DNA sequence: TGCGCCAGCAGCCAGGGACAGCCGAACACCGGGGAGCTGTTTTTT. It specifies CASSQGQPNTGELFF. The rearrangement joins TRBV5-1 to TRBJ2-2; TRBD1 agrees at 7 bases. Per the germline V gene, CDR1 is SGHRS and CDR2 is YFSETQ. Trimming at V came to 4 bases and at J to 0 bases, leaving 3 bases not matched to a gene. CDR3 length: 15 amino acids.

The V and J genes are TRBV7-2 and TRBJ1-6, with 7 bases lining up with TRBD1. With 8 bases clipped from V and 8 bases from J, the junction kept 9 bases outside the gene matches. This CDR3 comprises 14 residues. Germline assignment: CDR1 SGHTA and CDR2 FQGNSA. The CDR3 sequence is CASGRGSLDSPLHF. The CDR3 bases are TGTGCCAGCGGCAGGGGGTCGTTGGATTCACCCCTCCACTTT. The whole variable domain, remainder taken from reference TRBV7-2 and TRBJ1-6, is GAGVSQSPSNKVTEKGKDVELRCDPISGHTALYWYRQSLGQGLEFLIYFQGNSAPDKSGLPSDRFSAERTGGSVSTLTIQRTQQEDSAVYLCASGRGSLDSPLHFGNGTRLTVT.

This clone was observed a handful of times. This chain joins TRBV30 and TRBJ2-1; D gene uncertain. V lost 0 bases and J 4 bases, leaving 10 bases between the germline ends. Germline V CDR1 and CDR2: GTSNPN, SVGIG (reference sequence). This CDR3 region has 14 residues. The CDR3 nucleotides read TGTGCCTGGAGTGTATACGTCGGTTACAATGAGCAGTTCTTC. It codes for CAWSVYVGYNEQFF.

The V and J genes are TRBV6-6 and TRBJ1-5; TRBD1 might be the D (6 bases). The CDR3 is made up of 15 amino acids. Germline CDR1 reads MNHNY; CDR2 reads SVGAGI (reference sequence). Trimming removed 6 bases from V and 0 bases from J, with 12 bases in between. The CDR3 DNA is TGTGCCAGCAGATCACAGGGACCTAGCAATCAGCCCCAGCATTTT. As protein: CASRSQGPSNQPQHF.